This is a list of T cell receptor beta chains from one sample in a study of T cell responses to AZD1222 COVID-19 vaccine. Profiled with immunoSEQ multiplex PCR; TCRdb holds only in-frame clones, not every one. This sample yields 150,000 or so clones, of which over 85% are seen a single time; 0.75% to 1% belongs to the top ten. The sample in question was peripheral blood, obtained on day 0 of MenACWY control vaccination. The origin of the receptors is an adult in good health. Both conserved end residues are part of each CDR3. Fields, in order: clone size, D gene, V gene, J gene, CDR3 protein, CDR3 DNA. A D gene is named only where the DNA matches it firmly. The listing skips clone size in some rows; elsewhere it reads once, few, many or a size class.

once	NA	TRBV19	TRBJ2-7	CASSPRGTGSYEQYF	TGTGCCAGCAGCCCCCGTGGGACGGGCTCCTACGAGCAGTACTTC
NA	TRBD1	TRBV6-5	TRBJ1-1	CASSPTGRIGDFF	TGTGCCAGCAGCCCGACAGGGCGCATCGGGGATTTCTTT
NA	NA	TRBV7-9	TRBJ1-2	CASTQADGQYYGYTF	TGTGCCAGTACGCAAGCGGACGGGCAGTACTATGGCTACACCTTC
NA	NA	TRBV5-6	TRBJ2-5	CASSLVLKETQYF	TGTGCCAGCAGCTTGGTTTTGAAGGAGACCCAGTACTTC
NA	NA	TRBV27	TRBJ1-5	CASSWDSNQPQHF	TGTGCCAGCAGTTGGGATAGCAATCAGCCCCAGCATTTT
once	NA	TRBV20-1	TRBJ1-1	CSAVRTEAFF	TGCAGTGCTGTGCGGACTGAAGCTTTCTTT
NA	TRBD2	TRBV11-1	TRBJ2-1	CASSPGLEAADEQFF	TGTGCCAGCAGCCCGGGACTAGAAGCTGCGGATGAGCAGTTCTTC
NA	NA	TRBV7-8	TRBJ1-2	CASSLEAGPYGYTF	TGTGCCAGCAGCTTGGAAGCAGGGCCCTATGGCTACACCTTC
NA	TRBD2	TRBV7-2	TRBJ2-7	CASSLLAGAYEQYF	TGTGCCAGCAGCTTATTGGCGGGAGCCTACGAGCAGTACTTC
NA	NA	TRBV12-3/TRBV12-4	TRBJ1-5	CASSFARDQPQHF	TGTGCCAGCAGTTTCGCCAGGGACCAGCCCCAGCATTTT
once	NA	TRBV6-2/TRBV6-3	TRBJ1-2	CASSRSSGYTF	TGTGCCAGCAGCCGATCGAGTGGCTACACCTTC
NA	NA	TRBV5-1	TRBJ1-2	CASSPGPGSGYTF	TGCGCCAGCAGCCCCGGCCCGGGGAGCGGCTACACCTTC
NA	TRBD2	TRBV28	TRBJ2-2	CASSSSGPNTGELFF	TGTGCCAGCAGTTCTAGCGGGCCGAACACCGGGGAGCTGTTTTTT
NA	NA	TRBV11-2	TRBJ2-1	CASSSRTGLSSYNEQFF	TGTGCCAGCAGCTCGCGTACAGGACTAAGCTCCTACAATGAGCAGTTCTTC
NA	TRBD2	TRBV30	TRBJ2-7	CAWSVNWKLAGSQAHYEQYF	TGTGCCTGGAGTGTAAATTGGAAACTAGCGGGATCCCAAGCCCACTACGAGCAGTACTTC
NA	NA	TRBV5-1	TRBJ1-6	CASSLHNSPLHF	TGCGCCAGCAGCCTACATAATTCACCCCTCCACTTT
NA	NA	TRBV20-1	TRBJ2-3	CSALEPGTQYF	TGCAGTGCTTTAGAGCCCGGGACGCAGTATTTT
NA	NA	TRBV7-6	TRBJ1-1	CASSQGTGAFF	TGTGCCAGCAGCCAAGGGACGGGAGCTTTCTTT
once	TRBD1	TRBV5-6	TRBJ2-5	CASSLGTGYETQYF	TGTGCCAGCAGCTTGGGGACAGGGTACGAGACCCAGTACTTC
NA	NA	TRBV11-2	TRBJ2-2	CASSSRWGARDTGELFF	TGTGCCAGCAGCTCCCGGTGGGGGGCGAGGGACACCGGGGAGCTGTTTTTT
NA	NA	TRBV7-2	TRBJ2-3	CASSLEVGDTQYF	TGTGCCAGCAGCTTAGAAGTAGGAGATACGCAGTATTTT
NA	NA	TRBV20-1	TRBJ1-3	CSASGASSGNTIYF	TGCAGTGCTAGTGGGGCTTCCTCTGGAAACACCATATATTTT
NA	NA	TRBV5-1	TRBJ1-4	CASSPAGGTEKLFF	TGCGCCAGCAGCCCAGCGGGGGGGACTGAAAAACTGTTTTTT